One and the same sample provided the 17 T cell receptor beta chains below, sequenced in a study of control samples from healthy donors and cancer patients. Libraries were prepared by immunoSEQ multiplex PCR; TCRdb keeps only in-frame clonotypes and omits some of them. The sample yields tens of thousands of clones, roughly 91% seen once. Sequenced material: blood. These receptors were collected from a woman aged 60 to 75 in good health.

The CDR3 loop reads CASRTGLSTDTQYF. CDR3 nucleotides: TGTGCCAGCCGGACAGGGTTAAGCACAGATACGCAGTATTTT. The chain is built from TRBV6-5 and TRBJ2-3, with 8 bases identical to TRBD1. In germline, CDR1 is MNHEY, CDR2 SVGAGI. Unmatched junction bases numbered 4, after V lost 8 bases and J lost 0 bases. CDR3 length: 14 amino acids.

The chain is built from TRBV7-8 and TRBJ2-7, with 7 positions matching TRBD2. The CDR3 runs to 16 residues. With V trimmed by 5 bases and J by 5 bases, 15 bases remained unmatched. Per germline, CDR1 SGHVS and CDR2 FQNEAQ. This chain's CDR3 is CASSPRPWGGIHEQYF. The CDR3 coding sequence is TGTGCCAGCAGCCCCCGGCCGTGGGGGGGAATCCACGAGCAGTACTTC.

The J gene is TRBJ2-7, the V gene TRBV5-1; a weak D match, TRBD1 (6 bases). This CDR3 spans 14 amino acids. Looked up from germline, CDR1 is SGHRS and CDR2 is YFSETQ. Trimming cost V 4 bases and J 2 bases, with 13 bases left between them. CDR3 in DNA: TGCGCCAGCAGCCTGGAAGGGGGAACCTACGAGCAGTACTTC. This translates into CASSLEGGTYEQYF.

The rearrangement links TRBV4-1 to TRBJ1-1; the D is unclear. Germline V gene data show CDR1 as MGHRA and CDR2 as YSYEKL. This CDR3 contains 16 residues. V lost 1 base and J lost 5, with 17 bases in between. This chain's CDR3 is CASSQAIGVLRTEAFF. The CDR3 nucleotides read TGCGCCAGCAGCCAAGCCATCGGGGTCCTGAGGACTGAAGCTTTCTTT.

The CDR3 region is CASSQDRRERVSYNEQFF. CDR3 nucleotide sequence: TGTGCCAGCAGCCAAGATAGAAGGGAGCGGGTATCCTACAATGAGCAGTTCTTC. The chain is built from TRBV3-1 (or the pseudogene TRBV3-2) and TRBJ2-1, with D maybe TRBD2 (6 bases). Trimming pared 0 bases from V and 1 base from J, leaving 16 bases between. Germline values: CDR1 LGHDT, CDR2 YNNKEL (reference sequence). This CDR3 is built from 18 residues.

V and J are TRBV7-9 and TRBJ1-1; TRBD1 matches 8 bases. Germline values: CDR1 SEHNR, CDR2 FQNEAQ (reference sequence). This CDR3 is built from 16 residues. V gave up 5 bases and J gave up 3 bases; unmatched junction bases: 11. The CDR3 is CASSQGTGTAHTEAFF. CDR3 nucleotides: TGTGCCAGCAGCCAGGGGACAGGAACCGCTCACACTGAAGCTTTCTTT.

This clone is a singleton in its sample. The V gene is TRBV19, the J gene TRBJ1-2, with D unresolved. Germline V CDR1 and CDR2: LNHDA, SQIVND (reference sequence). Trimming took 2 bases from V and 3 from J, leaving 13 bases between them. CDR3 length equals 15 residues. CDR3 region: CASSISSRFYYGYTF. For the CDR3, the DNA is TGTGCCAGTAGTATATCGAGTAGGTTTTACTATGGCTACACCTTC.

In its sample, this clone was seen a few times. This chain uses TRBV5-1 with TRBJ2-5; D gene unclear. The V end lost 1 base, the J end lost 0 bases, and 10 bases lay between the germline ends. Germline CDR1 SGHRS, CDR2 YFSETQ. This CDR3 spans 15 amino acids. CDR3 loop: CASSLSAVHQETQYF. CDR3 nucleotide sequence: TGCGCCAGCAGCTTGTCAGCAGTCCACCAAGAGACCCAGTACTTC. Full variable domain (rest looked up from reference TRBV5-1 and TRBJ2-5): KAGVTQTPRYLIKTRGQQVTLSCSPISGHRSVSWYQQTPGQGLQFLFEYFSETQRNKGNFPGRFSGRQFSNSRSEMNVSTLELGDSALYLCASSLSAVHQETQYFGPGTRLLVL.

The table lists this clone with a few counts. V gene TRBV2 combines with J gene TRBJ2-5, with 14 positions matching TRBD2. The ends lost 6 bases at V and 4 bases at J; junction bases unmatched: 10. The CDR3 runs 17 residues. From germline, CDR1 is SNHLY and CDR2 FYNNEI. The CDR3 nucleotides read TGTGCCAGCAGGAAAGGGACTAGCGGGGGAGGGGGAGAGACCCAGTACTTC. It encodes CASRKGTSGGGGETQYF.

In its sample, this clone was seen once. The V call is TRBV5-1, the J call TRBJ2-2; D is perhaps TRBD1 (6 bases). Trimming removed 2 bases at V and 1 base at J, with 12 bases between. Germline V CDR1 and CDR2: SGHRS, YFSETQ. CDR3 length: 16 amino acids. CDR3 amino acids: CASSFIGGWNTGELFF. The CDR3 bases are TGCGCCAGCAGCTTTATAGGGGGATGGAACACCGGGGAGCTGTTTTTT.

V gene TRBV7-2 combines with J gene TRBJ1-3; D gene uncertain. V lost 3 bases and J lost 0, with 6 bases in between. There are 14 residues in the CDR3. The germline V gene has CDR1 SGHTA and CDR2 FQGNSA. The CDR3 DNA is TGTGCCAGCAGCTTGGAGTTCTCTGGAAACACCATATATTTT. Its protein product is CASSLEFSGNTIYF.

V is TRBV11-3 and J is TRBJ1-3, with D perhaps TRBD1 (5 bases). Germline V gives CDR1 SGHNT, CDR2 YENEEA. The CDR3 runs to 15 residues. Trimming removed 1 base at V and 0 bases at J, with 7 bases between. CDR3 loop: CASSLGQNSGNTIYF. The CDR3 coding sequence is TGTGCCAGCAGCTTAGGACAGAACTCTGGAAACACCATATATTTT.

This chain uses TRBV27 with TRBJ1-2; 9 bases line up with TRBD1. Germline V lookup: CDR1 MNHEY, CDR2 SMNVEV (reference sequence). The length of the CDR3 is 14 residues. After removal of 2 bases from V and 2 bases from J, the junction contained 0 bases not matched to a gene. The DNA for the CDR3 is TGTGCCAGCAGTTTAGGACAGGGGAACTATGGCTACACCTTC. The encoded protein is CASSLGQGNYGYTF.

On this clone itself: This sample includes further DNA sequences coding for the same CDR3. V gene TRBV7-2 combines with J gene TRBJ1-2, with TRBD1 as a possible D gene (6 bases). V lost 2 bases, J lost 8 bases, and 24 bases lay in between. The germline gives CDR1 SGHTA, CDR2 FQGNSA. CDR3 length: 17 amino acids. CDR3: CASSLNGVGGTTGGYTF. CDR3 bases: TGTGCCAGCAGCTTAAATGGTGTGGGGGGGACAACGGGGGGCTACACCTTC. The variable domain in full, with the rest retrieved from reference TRBV7-2 and TRBJ1-2, is GAGVSQSPSNKVTEKGKDVELRCDPISGHTALYWYRQSLGQGLEFLIYFQGNSAPDKSGLPSDRFSAERTGGSVSTLTIQRTQQEDSAVYLCASSLNGVGGTTGGYTFGSGTRLTVV.

This clone came up a few times. The chain recombines TRBV4-1 with TRBJ1-5; the match to TRBD1 covers 8 bases. There are 16 residues in the CDR3. V lost 2 bases to trimming and J lost 3 bases; unmatched junction nucleotides: 6. Germline values: CDR1 MGHRA, CDR2 YSYEKL. The CDR3 DNA sequence: TGCGCCAGCAGCCAACCCGGGACAGGCCCCAATCAGCCCCAGCATTTT. Translated, it gives CASSQPGTGPNQPQHF.

This chain uses TRBV2 with TRBJ2-5, with a weak D call TRBD2 (5 bases). Trimming took off 8 bases at V and 2 bases at J, with 9 bases between the two ends. Germline CDR1 reads SNHLY; CDR2 reads FYNNEI. The CDR3 is made up of 12 amino acids. CDR3 residues: CASGPGQETQYF. CDR3 bases: TGTGCCAGCGGACCGGGGCAAGAGACCCAGTACTTC.

V and J are TRBV6-4 and TRBJ2-1; D remains ambiguous. Trimming shortened V by 5 bases and J by 6 bases, and 8 bases separated the two germline ends. Germline lookup yields CDR1 MRHNA and CDR2 SNTAGT. This CDR3 has 12 residues. The CDR3 region is CASSPGGNEQFF. DNA of the CDR3: TGTGCCAGCAGTCCCGGTGGCAATGAGCAGTTCTTC.